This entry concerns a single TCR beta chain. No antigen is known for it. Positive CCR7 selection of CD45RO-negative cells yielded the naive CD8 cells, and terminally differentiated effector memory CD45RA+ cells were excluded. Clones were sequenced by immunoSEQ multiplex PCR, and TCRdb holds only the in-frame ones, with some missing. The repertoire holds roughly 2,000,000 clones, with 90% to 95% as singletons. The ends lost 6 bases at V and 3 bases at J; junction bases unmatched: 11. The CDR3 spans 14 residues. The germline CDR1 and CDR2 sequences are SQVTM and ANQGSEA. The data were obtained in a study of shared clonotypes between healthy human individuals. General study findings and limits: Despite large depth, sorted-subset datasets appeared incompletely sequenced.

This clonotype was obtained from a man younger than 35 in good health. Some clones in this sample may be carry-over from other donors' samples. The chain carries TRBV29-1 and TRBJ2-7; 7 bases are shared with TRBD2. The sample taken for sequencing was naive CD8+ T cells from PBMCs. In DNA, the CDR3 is TGCAGCGTACCGGGGGAGGGACCTTTCTACGAGCAGTACTTC. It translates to CSVPGEGPFYEQYF.